Described below is a single TCR beta chain sequence and its context. The method was immunoSEQ multiplex PCR; TCRdb's version includes in-frame clones alone and lacks a portion of them. Here the sample spans some 30,000 clones, over 70% being singletons. Germline loops: CDR1 LNHDA, CDR2 SQIVND (reference sequence). The CDR3 is made up of 17 amino acids. V shed 5 bases and J shed 4 bases, with 24 bases lying between them. Time point here: blood 4 weeks post-SBRT, at nephrectomy. The treatment was: 15 Gy SBRT to primary tumor, nephrectomy 4 weeks later. Nephrectomy followed 15 Gy stereotactic body radiation by 4 weeks. This record belongs to a study of radiation and T cells in renal cell carcinoma.

Material: blood, obtained from a patient whose treatment included radiotherapy and nephrectomy. The rearrangement links TRBV19 to TRBJ2-7, with D maybe TRBD2 (7 bases). The receptor's source is a man aged 55 to 70 with renal cell carcinoma. This CDR3 is CASSRSLPWSGTYEQYF. In DNA, the CDR3 is TGTGCCAGTAGTCGATCTCTCCCCTGGAGCGGGACATACGAGCAGTACTTC. Together with reference TRBV19 and TRBJ2-7, the CDR3 gives the full variable domain: DGGITQSPKYLFRKEGQNVTLSCEQNLNHDAMYWYRQDPGQGLRLIYYSQIVNDFQKGDIAEGYSVSREKKESFPLTVTSAQKNPTAFYLCASSRSLPWSGTYEQYFGPGTRLTVT.